This paragraph reports one TCR beta chain. Its antigen is undetermined. This PCR relied on a set of 60 Vbeta primers and 13 Jbeta primers. The method was immunoSEQ multiplex PCR; TCRdb's version includes in-frame clones alone and lacks a portion of them. The sample holds around 210,000 clones, about 85% seen once. The data belong to a study of cytomegalovirus exposure and HLA in healthy donors. Broader study findings: Later on, an analysis showed TCR association rates differing by HLA locus, with DRB1 the most and HLA-C the fewest. Reports state that TCR beta sequences accurately predicted most subjects' HLA-A and HLA-B alleles. The classifier, whose performance was assessed in both the original and validation cohorts, reportedly diagnosed cytomegalovirus status with high specificity and sensitivity.

From germline, CDR1 is SNHLY and CDR2 FYNNEI. The CDR3 has 13 amino acids. Trimming pared 10 bases from V and 2 bases from J, leaving 14 bases between. The chain carries TRBV2 and TRBJ1-2; no definite D call. The source of this sequence is a girl aged 2 to 10 in good health and CMV-seronegative. Input material: PBMCs. The CDR3 DNA is TGTGCCACCAACCCCCCGGGGAACTATGGCTACACCTTC. It specifies CATNPPGNYGYTF.